The 6 T cell receptor beta chains reported below all come from one sample, sequenced in a study of cytomegalovirus exposure and HLA in healthy donors. Use of 60 Vbeta and 13 Jbeta primers characterized the PCR. Sequenced by immunoSEQ multiplex PCR; TCRdb stores in-frame clones only, minus some. In the table there are around 150,000 clones, 65% to 85% of which are singletons. Input material: PBMCs. These receptor sequences come from a man aged 35 to 55 in good health and CMV-seropositive.

The J gene is TRBJ1-6, the V gene TRBV6-6; tentatively, D is TRBD1 (6 bases). Germline V gene lookup returns CDR1 MNHNY and CDR2 SVGAGI (reference sequence). The CDR3 has 15 amino acids. Trimming left V 4 bases short and J 10 bases short, with 17 bases between. CDR3 protein: CASSSGHGVESPLHF. The CDR3 coding sequence is TGTGCCAGCAGTTCGGGACACGGCGTAGAGTCACCCCTCCACTTT.

This chain links TRBV13 with TRBJ1-2; 11 bases match TRBD1. The CDR3 consists of 14 residues. J was trimmed by 7 bases and V by 2 bases; bases with no gene match: 3. Germline lookup yields CDR1 PRHDT and CDR2 FYEKMQ (reference sequence). CDR3 nucleotides: TGTGCCAGCAGCTTATTCGGGACAGGGGGTGGCTACACCTTC. This codes for CASSLFGTGGGYTF. Based on the CDR3 plus reference TRBV13 and TRBJ1-2, the full variable domain is AAGVIQSPRHLIKEKRETATLKCYPIPRHDTVYWYQQGPGQDPQFLISFYEKMQSDKGSIPDRFSAQQFSDYHSELNMSSLELGDSALYFCASSLFGTGGGYTFGSGTRLTVV.

The chain carries TRBV5-4 and TRBJ2-5; 11 bases match TRBD2. The CDR3 runs to 15 residues. Germline V gene data show CDR1 as SGHNT and CDR2 as YYREEE (reference sequence). V lost 4 bases, J lost 5 bases, and 7 bases stayed unmatched. In nucleotides, the CDR3 is TGTGCCAGCAGCGACGGACTAGCGGGTGGGGAGACCCAGTACTTC. It is translated as CASSDGLAGGETQYF.

This chain links TRBV6-5 with TRBJ1-6; the D is unclear. V dropped 5 bases and J dropped 0 bases, with 8 bases sitting between them. Germline lookup yields CDR1 MNHEY and CDR2 SVGAGI. This CDR3 has 15 amino acids. The CDR3 sequence: CASSVQVSYNSPLHF. The CDR3 nucleotides read TGTGCCAGCAGTGTTCAGGTCTCCTATAATTCACCCCTCCACTTT.

V gene TRBV15 combines with J gene TRBJ1-1, with 7 nucleotides matching TRBD1. The CDR3 runs 15 residues. V shed 6 bases and J 3 bases; nucleotides not matched to a gene: 10. In germline, CDR1 is LNHNV, CDR2 YYDKDF (reference sequence). The CDR3 protein is CATRTTGFLDTEAFF. The DNA for the CDR3 is TGTGCCACCAGGACGACAGGGTTTTTGGACACTGAAGCTTTCTTT. Full variable domain (rest looked up from reference TRBV15 and TRBJ1-1): DAMVIQNPRYQVTQFGKPVTLSCSQTLNHNVMYWYQQKSSQAPKLLFHYYDKDFNNEADTPDNFQSRRPNTSFCFLDIRSPGLGDTAMYLCATRTTGFLDTEAFFGQGTRLTVV.

This clone was recorded only once. The rearrangement joins TRBV20-1 to TRBJ1-2; D is undetermined. The CDR3 is 11 amino acids. CDR1 is DFQATT and CDR2 is SNEGSKA in the germline V gene (reference sequence). V gave up 6 bases and J gave up 2 bases, with 7 bases separating them. This CDR3 is CSATINYGYTF. DNA of the CDR3: TGCAGTGCCACAATAAACTATGGCTACACCTTC.